A single T cell receptor (beta chain) is shown here with its context. Produced via immunoSEQ multiplex PCR; TCRdb's table is partial and in-frame only. The sample includes roughly 200,000 clones, roughly 94% of them seen just once. These data are taken from a study of T cell responses to AZD1222 COVID-19 vaccine. The CDR3 runs to 16 residues. Looked up from germline, CDR1 is KGHDR and CDR2 is SFDVKD. Trimming removed 6 bases from V and 5 bases from J, with 22 bases in between. Source: peripheral blood, taken 28 days after the second dose of the MenACWY control vaccine. This TCR was recovered from an adult who received the MenACWY meningococcal vaccine as a control. V usage is TRBV24-1 and J usage is TRBJ2-7; D is unresolved. The CDR3: CATSPPEASRGDEQYF. The DNA of the CDR3 is TGTGCCACCAGTCCTCCTGAGGCATCCCGAGGAGACGAGCAGTACTTC.